This T cell receptor (beta chain) is drawn from a study of Graves' ophthalmopathy and Graves' hyperthyroidism. The CDR3 runs to 14 residues. V lost 5 bases and J 2 bases, leaving 10 bases between the germline ends. Investigators amplified TCR beta CDR3 regions from RNA transcripts. First-round RT-PCR with HTBI primers preceded a second-round multiplex PCR. One entry per CDR3 protein results from TCRdb running MiXCR on the multiplex PCR reads. This table has about 210,000 distinct CDR3 sequences, just under 30% appearing once. V is TRBV12-3 or TRBV12-4 and J is TRBJ2-1, with D unresolved. The sample was peripheral blood. The TCR was taken from a middle-aged man with Graves' ophthalmopathy. The CDR3 here is CASSAAVAYNEQFF. The CDR3 nucleotides read TGTGCCAGCAGTGCGGCGGTTGCCTACAATGAGCAGTTCTTC.